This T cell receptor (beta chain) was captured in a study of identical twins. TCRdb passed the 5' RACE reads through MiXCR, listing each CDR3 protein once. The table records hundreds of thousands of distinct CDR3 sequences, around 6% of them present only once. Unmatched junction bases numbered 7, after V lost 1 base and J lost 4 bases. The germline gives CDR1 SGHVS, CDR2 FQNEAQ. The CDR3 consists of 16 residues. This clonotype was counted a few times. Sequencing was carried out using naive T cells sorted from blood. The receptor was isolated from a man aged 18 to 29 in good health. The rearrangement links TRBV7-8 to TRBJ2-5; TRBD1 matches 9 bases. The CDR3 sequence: CASSLVRDRERETQYF. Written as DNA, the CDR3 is TGTGCCAGCAGCTTAGTCCGGGACAGGGAGAGAGAGACCCAGTACTTC.